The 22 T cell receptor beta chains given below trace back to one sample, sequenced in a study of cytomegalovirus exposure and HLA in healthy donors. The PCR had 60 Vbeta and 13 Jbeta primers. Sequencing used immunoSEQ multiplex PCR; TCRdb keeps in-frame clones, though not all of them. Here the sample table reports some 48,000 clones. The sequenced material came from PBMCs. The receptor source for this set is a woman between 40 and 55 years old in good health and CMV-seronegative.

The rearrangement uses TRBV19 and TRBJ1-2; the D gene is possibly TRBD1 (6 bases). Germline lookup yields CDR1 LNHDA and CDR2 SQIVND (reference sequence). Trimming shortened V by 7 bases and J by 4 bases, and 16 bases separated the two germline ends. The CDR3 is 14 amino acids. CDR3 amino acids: CASMGLQGLYGYTF. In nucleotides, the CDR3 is TGTGCCAGTATGGGATTACAGGGCCTCTATGGCTACACCTTC.

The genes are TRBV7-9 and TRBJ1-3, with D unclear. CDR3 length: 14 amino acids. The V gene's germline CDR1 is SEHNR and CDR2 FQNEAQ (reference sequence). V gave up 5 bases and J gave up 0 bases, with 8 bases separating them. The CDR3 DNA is TGTGCCAGCAGCCCACAGTCCTCTGGAAACACCATATATTTT. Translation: CASSPQSSGNTIYF.

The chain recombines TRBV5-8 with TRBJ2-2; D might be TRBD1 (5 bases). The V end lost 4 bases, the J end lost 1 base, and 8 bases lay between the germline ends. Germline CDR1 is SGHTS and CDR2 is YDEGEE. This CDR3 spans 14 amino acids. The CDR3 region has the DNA TGTGCCAGCAGCACCGGACAGAACACCGGGGAGCTGTTTTTT. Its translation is CASSTGQNTGELFF. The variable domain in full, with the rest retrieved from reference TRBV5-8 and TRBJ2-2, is EAGVTQSPTHLIKTRGQQATLRCSPISGHTSVYWYQQALGLGLQFLLWYDEGEERNRGNFPPRFSGRQFPNYSSELNVNALELEDSALYLCASSTGQNTGELFFGEGSRLTVL.

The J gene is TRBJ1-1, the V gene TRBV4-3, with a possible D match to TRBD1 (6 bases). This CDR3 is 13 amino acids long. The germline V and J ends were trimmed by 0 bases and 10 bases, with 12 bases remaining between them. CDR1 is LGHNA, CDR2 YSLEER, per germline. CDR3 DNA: TGCGCCAGCAGCCAAGAAGGGGGAATCGGAGCTTTCTTT. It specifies CASSQEGGIGAFF.

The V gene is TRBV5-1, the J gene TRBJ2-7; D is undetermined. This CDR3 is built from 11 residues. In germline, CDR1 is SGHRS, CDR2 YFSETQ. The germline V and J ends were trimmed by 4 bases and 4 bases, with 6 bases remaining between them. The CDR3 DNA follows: TGCGCCAGCAGCGGAGCTTACGAGCAGTACTTC. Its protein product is CASSGAYEQYF.

The CDR3 region is CASSLHTGTYGYTF. DNA of the CDR3: TGTGCCAGCAGTTTGCATACAGGGACCTATGGCTACACCTTC. The chain links TRBV28 to TRBJ1-2, with D possibly matching TRBD1 (6 bases). CDR1 is MDHEN and CDR2 is SYDVKM in the germline V gene. Trimming took off 3 bases at V and 4 bases at J, with 12 bases between the two ends. This CDR3 contains 14 residues.

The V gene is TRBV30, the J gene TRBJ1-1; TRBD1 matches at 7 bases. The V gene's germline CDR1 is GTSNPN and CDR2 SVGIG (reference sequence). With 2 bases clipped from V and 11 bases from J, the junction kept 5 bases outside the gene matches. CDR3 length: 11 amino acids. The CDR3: CAWSLTGNAFF. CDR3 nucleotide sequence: TGTGCCTGGAGTTTGACAGGGAACGCTTTCTTT.

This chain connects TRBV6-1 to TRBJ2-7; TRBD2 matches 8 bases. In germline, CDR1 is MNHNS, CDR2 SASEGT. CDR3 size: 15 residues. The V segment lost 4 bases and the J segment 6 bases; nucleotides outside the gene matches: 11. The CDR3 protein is CASSGQASGRGEQYF. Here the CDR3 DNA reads TGTGCCAGCAGTGGGCAGGCTAGCGGGCGCGGCGAGCAGTACTTC.

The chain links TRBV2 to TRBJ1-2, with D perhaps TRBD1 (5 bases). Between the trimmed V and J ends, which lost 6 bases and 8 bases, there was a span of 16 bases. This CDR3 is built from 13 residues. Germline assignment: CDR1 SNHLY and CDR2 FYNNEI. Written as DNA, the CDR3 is TGTGCCAGCAGCCTGGGGGAGGACTCAGGCTACACCTTC. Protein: CASSLGEDSGYTF.

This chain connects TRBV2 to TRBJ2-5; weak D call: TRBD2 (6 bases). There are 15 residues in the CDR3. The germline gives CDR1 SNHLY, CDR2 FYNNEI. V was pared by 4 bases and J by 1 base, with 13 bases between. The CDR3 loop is CASSVDWGVQETQYF. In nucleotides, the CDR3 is TGTGCCAGCAGTGTGGATTGGGGGGTCCAAGAGACCCAGTACTTC. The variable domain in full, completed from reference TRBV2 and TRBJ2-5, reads EPEVTQTPSHQVTQMGQEVILRCVPISNHLYFYWYRQILGQKVEFLVSFYNNEISEKSEIFDDQFSVERPDGSNFTLKIRSTKLEDSAMYFCASSVDWGVQETQYFGPGTRLLVL.

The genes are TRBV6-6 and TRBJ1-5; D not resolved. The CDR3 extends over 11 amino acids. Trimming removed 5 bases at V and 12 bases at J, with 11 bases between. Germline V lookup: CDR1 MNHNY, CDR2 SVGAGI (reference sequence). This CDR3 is CASSPNLYQHF. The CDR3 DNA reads TGTGCCAGCAGTCCGAACCTCTACCAGCATTTT.

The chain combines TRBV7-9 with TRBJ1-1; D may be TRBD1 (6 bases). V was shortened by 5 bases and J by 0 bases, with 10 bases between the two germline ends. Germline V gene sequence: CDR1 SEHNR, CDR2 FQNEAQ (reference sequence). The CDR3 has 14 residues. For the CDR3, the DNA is TGTGCCAGCAGCGTAGGACAGTTGAACACTGAAGCTTTCTTT. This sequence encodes CASSVGQLNTEAFF.

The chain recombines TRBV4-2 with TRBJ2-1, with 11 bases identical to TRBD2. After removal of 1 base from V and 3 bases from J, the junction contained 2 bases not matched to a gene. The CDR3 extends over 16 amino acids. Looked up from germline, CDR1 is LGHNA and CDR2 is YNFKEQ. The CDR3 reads CASSQAGTSGYNEQFF. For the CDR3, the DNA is TGTGCCAGCAGCCAAGCCGGGACTAGCGGCTACAATGAGCAGTTCTTC.

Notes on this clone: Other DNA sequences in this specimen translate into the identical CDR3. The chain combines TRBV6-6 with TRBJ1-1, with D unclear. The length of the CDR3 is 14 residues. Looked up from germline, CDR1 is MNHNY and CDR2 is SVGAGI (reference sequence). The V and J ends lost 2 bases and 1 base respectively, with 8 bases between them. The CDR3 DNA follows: TGTGCCAGCAGTTACGGAGATACGAACACTGAAGCTTTCTTT. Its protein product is CASSYGDTNTEAFF.

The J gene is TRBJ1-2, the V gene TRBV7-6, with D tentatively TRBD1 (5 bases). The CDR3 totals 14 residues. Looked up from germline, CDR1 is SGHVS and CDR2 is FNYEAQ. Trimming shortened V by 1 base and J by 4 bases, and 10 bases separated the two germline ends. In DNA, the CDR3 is TGTGCCAGCAGCTTAGGCGGGGGTAGCTATGGCTACACCTTC. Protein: CASSLGGGSYGYTF.

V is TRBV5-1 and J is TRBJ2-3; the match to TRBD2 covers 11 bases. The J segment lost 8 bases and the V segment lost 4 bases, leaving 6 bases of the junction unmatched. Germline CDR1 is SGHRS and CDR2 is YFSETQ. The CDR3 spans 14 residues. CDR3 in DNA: TGCGCCAGCAGCGGCAGACTAGCGGGGACTACGCAGTATTTT. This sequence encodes CASSGRLAGTTQYF.

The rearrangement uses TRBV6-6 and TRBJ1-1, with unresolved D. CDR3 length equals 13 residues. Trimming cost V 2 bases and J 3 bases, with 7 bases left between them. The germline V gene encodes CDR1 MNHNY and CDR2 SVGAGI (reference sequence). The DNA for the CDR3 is TGTGCCAGCAGTTACGGGCAGGACACTGAAGCTTTCTTT. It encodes CASSYGQDTEAFF.

The CDR3 DNA follows: TGTGCCAGCAGCTTAGGGGGAAAGGGGGCGTTCGGCTACACCTTC. Amino acids: CASSLGGKGAFGYTF. The V and J genes are TRBV11-2 and TRBJ1-2, with TRBD1 matching 7 bases. The V and J ends lost 1 base and 8 bases, in that order; junction bases with no gene match: 10. This CDR3 is built from 15 residues. In germline, CDR1 is SGHAT, CDR2 FQNNGV.

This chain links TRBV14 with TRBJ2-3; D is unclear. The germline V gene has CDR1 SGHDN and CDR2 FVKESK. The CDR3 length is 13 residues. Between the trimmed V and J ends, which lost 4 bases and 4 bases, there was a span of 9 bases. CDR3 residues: CASSLRFPDTQYF. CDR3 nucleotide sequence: TGTGCCAGCAGCCTCAGGTTTCCAGATACGCAGTATTTT.

The CDR3 DNA follows: TGCGCCAGCAGCCCCGGACTAGCGGGGTACCTTCAAGAGACCCAGTACTTC. Its translation: CASSPGLAGYLQETQYF. This chain links TRBV5-1 with TRBJ2-5; 12 bases map to TRBD2. V dropped 4 bases and J dropped 2; count of bases not matched to a gene: 9. The CDR3 is 17 amino acids. Germline V gene lookup returns CDR1 SGHRS and CDR2 YFSETQ.

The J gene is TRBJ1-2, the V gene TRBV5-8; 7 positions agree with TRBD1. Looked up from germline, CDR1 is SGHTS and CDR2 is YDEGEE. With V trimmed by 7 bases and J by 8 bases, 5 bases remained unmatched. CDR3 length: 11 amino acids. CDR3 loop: CASWGQTGYTF. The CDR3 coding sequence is TGTGCCAGCTGGGGACAGACGGGCTACACCTTC.

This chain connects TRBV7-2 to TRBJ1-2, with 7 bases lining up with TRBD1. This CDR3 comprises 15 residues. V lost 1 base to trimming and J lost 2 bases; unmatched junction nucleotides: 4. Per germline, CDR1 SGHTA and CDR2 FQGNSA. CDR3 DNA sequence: TGTGCCAGCAGCTTAGGACAGGGATGGAACTATGGCTACACCTTC. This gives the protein CASSLGQGWNYGYTF.